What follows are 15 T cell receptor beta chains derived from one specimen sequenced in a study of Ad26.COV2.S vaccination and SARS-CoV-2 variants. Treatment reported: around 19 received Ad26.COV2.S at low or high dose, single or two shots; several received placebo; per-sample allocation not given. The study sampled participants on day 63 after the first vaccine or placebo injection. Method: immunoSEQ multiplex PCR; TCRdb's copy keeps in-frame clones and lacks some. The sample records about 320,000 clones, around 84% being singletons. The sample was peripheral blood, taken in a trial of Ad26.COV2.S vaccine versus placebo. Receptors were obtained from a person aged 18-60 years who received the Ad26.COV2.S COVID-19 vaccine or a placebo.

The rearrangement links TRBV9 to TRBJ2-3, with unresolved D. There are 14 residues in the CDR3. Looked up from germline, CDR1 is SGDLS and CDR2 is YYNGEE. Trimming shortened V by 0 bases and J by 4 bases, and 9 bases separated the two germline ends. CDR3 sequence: CASSVEGQADTQYF. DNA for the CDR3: TGTGCCAGCAGCGTAGAAGGTCAGGCAGATACGCAGTATTTT.

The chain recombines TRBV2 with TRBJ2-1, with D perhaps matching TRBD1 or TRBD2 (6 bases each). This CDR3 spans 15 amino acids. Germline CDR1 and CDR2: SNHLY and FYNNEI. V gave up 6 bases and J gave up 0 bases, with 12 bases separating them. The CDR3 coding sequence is TGTGCCAGCAGCTTCGGGGGCGACTCCTACAATGAGCAGTTCTTC. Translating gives CASSFGGDSYNEQFF.

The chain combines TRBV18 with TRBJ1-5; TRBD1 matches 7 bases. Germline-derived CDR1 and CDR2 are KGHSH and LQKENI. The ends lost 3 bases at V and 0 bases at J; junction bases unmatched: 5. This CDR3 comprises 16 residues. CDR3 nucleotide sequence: TGTGCCAGCTCACCTGGACAGGTTGATAGCAATCAGCCCCAGCATTTT. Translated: CASSPGQVDSNQPQHF.

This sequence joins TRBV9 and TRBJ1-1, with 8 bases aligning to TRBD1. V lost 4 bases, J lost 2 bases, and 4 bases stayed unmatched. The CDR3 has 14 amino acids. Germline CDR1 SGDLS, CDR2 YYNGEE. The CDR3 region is CASSSDRANTEAFF. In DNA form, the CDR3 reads TGTGCCAGCAGCTCGGACAGGGCAAACACTGAAGCTTTCTTT.

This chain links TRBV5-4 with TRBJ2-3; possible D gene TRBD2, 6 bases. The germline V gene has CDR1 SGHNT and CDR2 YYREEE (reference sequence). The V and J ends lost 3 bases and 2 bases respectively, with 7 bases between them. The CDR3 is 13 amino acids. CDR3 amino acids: CASSWTTTDTQYF. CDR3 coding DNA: TGTGCCAGCAGCTGGACTACCACAGATACGCAGTATTTT.

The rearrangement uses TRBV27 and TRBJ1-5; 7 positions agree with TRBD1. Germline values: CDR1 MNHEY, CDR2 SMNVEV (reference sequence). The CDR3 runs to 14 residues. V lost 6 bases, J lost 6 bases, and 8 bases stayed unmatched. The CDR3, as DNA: TGTGCCAGCAGCCTCAGGGGGAGGGGTCAGCCCCAGCATTTT. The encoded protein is CASSLRGRGQPQHF.

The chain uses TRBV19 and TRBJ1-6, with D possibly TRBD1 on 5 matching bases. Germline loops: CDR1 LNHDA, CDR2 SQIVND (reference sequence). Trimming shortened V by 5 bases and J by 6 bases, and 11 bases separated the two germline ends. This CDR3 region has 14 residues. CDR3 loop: CASSSGKSNSPLHF. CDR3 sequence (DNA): TGTGCCAGTAGTTCAGGGAAGAGTAATTCACCCCTCCACTTT.

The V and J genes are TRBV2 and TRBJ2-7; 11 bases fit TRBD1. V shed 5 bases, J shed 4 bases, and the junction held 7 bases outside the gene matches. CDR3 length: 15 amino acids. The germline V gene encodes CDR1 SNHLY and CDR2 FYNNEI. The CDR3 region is CASSRGTGGKYEQYF. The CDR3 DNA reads TGTGCCAGCAGTCGGGGGACAGGGGGTAAATACGAGCAGTACTTC.

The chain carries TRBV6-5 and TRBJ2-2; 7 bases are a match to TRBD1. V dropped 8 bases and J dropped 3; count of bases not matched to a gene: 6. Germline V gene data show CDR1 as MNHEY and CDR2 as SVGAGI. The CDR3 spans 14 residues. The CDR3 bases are TGTGCCAGCCTCTATACAGGGGACACCGGGGAGCTGTTTTTT. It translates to CASLYTGDTGELFF.

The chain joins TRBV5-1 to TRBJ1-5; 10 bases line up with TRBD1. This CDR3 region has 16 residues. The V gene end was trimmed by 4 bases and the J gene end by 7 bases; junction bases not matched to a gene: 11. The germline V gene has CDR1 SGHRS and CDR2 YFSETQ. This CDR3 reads CASSAGQGEAGQPQHF. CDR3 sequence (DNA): TGCGCCAGCAGCGCCGGACAGGGGGAAGCGGGGCAGCCCCAGCATTTT.

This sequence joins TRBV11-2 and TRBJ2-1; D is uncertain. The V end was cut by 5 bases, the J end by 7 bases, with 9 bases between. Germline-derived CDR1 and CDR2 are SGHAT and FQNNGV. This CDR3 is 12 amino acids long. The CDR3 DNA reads TGTGCCAGCAGCCCAGACCGGAATGAGCAGTTCTTC. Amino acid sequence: CASSPDRNEQFF.

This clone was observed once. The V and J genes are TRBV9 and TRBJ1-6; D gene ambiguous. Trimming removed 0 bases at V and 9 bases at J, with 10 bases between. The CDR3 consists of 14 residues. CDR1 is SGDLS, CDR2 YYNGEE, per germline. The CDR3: CASSVEAAVSPLHF. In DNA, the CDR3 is TGTGCCAGCAGCGTAGAAGCAGCGGTTTCACCCCTCCACTTT.

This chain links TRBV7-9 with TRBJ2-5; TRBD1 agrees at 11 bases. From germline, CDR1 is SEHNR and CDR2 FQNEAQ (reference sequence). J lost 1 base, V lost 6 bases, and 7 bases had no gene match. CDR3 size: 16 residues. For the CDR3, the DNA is TGTGCCAGCAGGCTACGCGGGACAGGGGGCCAAGAGACCCAGTACTTC. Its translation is CASRLRGTGGQETQYF. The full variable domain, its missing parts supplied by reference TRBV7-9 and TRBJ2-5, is DTGVSQNPRHKITKRGQNVTFRCDPISEHNRLYWYRQTLGQGPEFLTYFQNEAQLEKSRLLSDRFSAERPKGSFSTLEIQRTEQGDSAMYLCASRLRGTGGQETQYFGPGTRLLVL.

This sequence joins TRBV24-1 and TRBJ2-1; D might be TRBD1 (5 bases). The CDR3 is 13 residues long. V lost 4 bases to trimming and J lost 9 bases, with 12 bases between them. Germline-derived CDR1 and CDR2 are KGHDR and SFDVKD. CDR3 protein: CATSEAGDSEQFF. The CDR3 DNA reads TGTGCCACCAGTGAGGCAGGAGACAGTGAGCAGTTCTTC.

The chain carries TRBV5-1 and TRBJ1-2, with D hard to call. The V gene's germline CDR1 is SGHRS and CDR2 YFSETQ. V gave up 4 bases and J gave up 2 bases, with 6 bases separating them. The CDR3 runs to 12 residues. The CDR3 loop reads CASSEGNYGYTF. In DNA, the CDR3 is TGCGCCAGCAGCGAGGGAAACTATGGCTACACCTTC.